This T cell receptor beta chain was sequenced for a study of blood T cell repertoires in COVID-19. Whole-study context: The United States, Italy and Spain were the sources of the acute and convalescent COVID-19 samples.

Original data processing: Reference gene primer amplification gave estimated nucleated cell counts. Only in-frame clones appear in the TCRdb table, and some are missing; sequencing was by immunoSEQ multiplex PCR. V, J and clone size derive from that table, while D and trimming were established from the DNA sequence. This table has more than 100,000 clones, 80% to 90% appearing once. The CDR3 totals 13 residues. The germline gives CDR1 KGHSH, CDR2 LQKENI. The V end was cut by 2 bases, the J end by 6 bases, with 11 bases between. Input material: peripheral blood. The sequence was obtained from a woman aged 60-75 years with acute or convalescent COVID-19. The V gene is TRBV18, the J gene TRBJ2-7; D gene ambiguous. Written as DNA, the CDR3 is TGTGCCAGCTCACCAGATGACACCCGCGAGCAGTACTTC. This gives the protein CASSPDDTREQYF.